This T cell receptor beta chain appears in the sequencing data of a study of T cells after yellow fever vaccination. In the study overall: Preparation of fractions with low cell numbers was performed using SMART-Seq v4 Ultra Low Input. The study's findings and limits: Peaking on day 5 versus 15, the secondary response was faster but weaker. Most clones from primary vaccination resurfaced after the booster (nearly 97% CD4, around 91% CD8).

The authors made TCR cDNA by 5'RACE template switching, adding a universal primer site and UMIs. TCRdb re-analysed the 5' RACE reads in MiXCR, keeping a single row per CDR3 protein. The sample shows 250,000 to 300,000 distinct CDR3 sequences, about 5.2% of them seen only once. This clonotype was detected only a few times. Its target is not known. The CDR3 length is 16 residues. The V end lost 1 base, the J end lost 1 base, and 14 bases lay between the germline ends. Per germline, CDR1 SGHDT and CDR2 YYEEEE. The origin of this receptor is a man between 18 and 29 years old who received the YFV17D yellow fever vaccine. The sequenced sample was CD4+ T cells sorted from PBMCs, obtained on the day of the yellow fever booster vaccination. The J gene is TRBJ1-1, the V gene TRBV5-6; perhaps TRBD1 as D (6 bases). In DNA, the CDR3 is TGTGCCAGCAGCTTGCGACAGGCGTACGGGAACACTGAAGCTTTCTTT. As protein: CASSLRQAYGNTEAFF. Drawing the rest from reference TRBV5-6 and TRBJ1-1, the complete variable domain is DAGVTQSPTHLIKTRGQQVTLRCSPKSGHDTVSWYQQALGQGPQFIFQYYEEEERQRGNFPDRFSGHQFPNYSSELNVNALLLGDSALYLCASSLRQAYGNTEAFFGQGTRLTVV.